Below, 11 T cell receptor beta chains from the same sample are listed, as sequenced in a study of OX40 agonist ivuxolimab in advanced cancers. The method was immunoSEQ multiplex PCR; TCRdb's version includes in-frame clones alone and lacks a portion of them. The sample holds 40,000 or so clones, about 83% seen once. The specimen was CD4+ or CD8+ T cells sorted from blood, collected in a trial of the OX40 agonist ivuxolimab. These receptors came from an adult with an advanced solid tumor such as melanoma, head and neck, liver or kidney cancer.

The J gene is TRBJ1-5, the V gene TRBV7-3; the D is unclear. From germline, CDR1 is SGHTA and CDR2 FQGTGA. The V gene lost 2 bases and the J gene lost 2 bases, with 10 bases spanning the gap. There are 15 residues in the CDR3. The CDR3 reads CASSLGRVGNQPQHF. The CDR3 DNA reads TGTGCCAGCAGCTTAGGTAGGGTGGGCAATCAGCCCCAGCATTTT.

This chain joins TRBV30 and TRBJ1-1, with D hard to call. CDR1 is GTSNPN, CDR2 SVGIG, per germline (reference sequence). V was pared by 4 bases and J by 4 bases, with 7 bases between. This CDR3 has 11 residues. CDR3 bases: TGTGCCTGGAATTTGGTCACTGAAGCTTTCTTT. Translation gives CAWNLVTEAFF.

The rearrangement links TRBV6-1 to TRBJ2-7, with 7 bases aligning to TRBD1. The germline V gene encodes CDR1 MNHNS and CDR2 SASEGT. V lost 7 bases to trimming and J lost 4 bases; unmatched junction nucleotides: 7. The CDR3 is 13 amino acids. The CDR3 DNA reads TGTGCCAGCATGGTCAGGGGGTTGTACGAGCAGTACTTC. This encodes CASMVRGLYEQYF.

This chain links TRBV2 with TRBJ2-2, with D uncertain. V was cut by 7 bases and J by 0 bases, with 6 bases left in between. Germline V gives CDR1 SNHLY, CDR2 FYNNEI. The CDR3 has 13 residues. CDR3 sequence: CASKPPNTGELFF. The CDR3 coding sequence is TGTGCCAGCAAGCCCCCGAACACCGGGGAGCTGTTTTTT. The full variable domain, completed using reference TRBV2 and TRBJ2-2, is EPEVTQTPSHQVTQMGQEVILRCVPISNHLYFYWYRQILGQKVEFLVSFYNNEISEKSEIFDDQFSVERPDGSNFTLKIRSTKLEDSAMYFCASKPPNTGELFFGEGSRLTVL.

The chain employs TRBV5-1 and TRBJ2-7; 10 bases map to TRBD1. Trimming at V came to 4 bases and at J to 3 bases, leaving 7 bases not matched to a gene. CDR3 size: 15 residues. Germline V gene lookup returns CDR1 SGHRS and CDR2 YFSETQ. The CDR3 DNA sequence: TGCGCCAGCAGCCCGGAGGGACAGGGGATCTACGAGCAGTACTTC. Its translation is CASSPEGQGIYEQYF. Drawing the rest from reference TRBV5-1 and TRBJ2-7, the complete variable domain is KAGVTQTPRYLIKTRGQQVTLSCSPISGHRSVSWYQQTPGQGLQFLFEYFSETQRNKGNFPGRFSGRQFSNSRSEMNVSTLELGDSALYLCASSPEGQGIYEQYFGPGTRLTVT.

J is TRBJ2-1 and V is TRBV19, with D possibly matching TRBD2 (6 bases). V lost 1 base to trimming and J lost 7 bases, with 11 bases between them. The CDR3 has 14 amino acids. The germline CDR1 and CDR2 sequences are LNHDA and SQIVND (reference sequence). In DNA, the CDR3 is TGTGCCAGTAGTATAGCGGGAGTTTTGAATGAGCAGTTCTTC. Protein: CASSIAGVLNEQFF.

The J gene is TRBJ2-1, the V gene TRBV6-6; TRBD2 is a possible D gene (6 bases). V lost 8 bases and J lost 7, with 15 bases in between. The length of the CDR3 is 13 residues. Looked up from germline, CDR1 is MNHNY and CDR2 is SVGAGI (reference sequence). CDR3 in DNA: TGTGCCAGCGGGAGCCTGGAGGGTAATGAGCAGTTCTTC. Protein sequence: CASGSLEGNEQFF.

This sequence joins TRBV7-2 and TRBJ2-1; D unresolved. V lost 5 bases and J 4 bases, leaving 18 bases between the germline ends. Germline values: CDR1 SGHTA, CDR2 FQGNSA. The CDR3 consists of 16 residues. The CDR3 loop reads CASSARRVESYNEQFF. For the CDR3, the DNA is TGTGCCAGCAGCGCCCGTAGGGTGGAATCTTACAATGAGCAGTTCTTC.

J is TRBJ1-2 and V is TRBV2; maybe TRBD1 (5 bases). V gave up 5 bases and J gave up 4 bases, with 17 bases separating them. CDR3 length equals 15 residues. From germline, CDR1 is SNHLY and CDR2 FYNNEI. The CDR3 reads CASSRQDTPIYGYTF. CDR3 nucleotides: TGTGCCAGCAGTCGTCAGGACACACCAATCTATGGCTACACCTTC.

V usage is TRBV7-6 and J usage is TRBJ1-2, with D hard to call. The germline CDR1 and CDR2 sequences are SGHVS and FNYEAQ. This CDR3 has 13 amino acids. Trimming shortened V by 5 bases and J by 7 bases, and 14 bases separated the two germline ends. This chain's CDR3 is CASSADNRGGYTF. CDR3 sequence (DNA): TGTGCCAGCAGCGCCGACAACAGAGGTGGCTACACCTTC.

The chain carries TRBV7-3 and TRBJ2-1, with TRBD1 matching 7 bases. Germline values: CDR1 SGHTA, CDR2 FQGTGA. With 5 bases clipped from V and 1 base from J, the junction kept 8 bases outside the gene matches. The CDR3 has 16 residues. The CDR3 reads CASSPTRDSSYNEQFF. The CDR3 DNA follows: TGTGCCAGCAGCCCAACCCGGGACAGTTCCTACAATGAGCAGTTCTTC.